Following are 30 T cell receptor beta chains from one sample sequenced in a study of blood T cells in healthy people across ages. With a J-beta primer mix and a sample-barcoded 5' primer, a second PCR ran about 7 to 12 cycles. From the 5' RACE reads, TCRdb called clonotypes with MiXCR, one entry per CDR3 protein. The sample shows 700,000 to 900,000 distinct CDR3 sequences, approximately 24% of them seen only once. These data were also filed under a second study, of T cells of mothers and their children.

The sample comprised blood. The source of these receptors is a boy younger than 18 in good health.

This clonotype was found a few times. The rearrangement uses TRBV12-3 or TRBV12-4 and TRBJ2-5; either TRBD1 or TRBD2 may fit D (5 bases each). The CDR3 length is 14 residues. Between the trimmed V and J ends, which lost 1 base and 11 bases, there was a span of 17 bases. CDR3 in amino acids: CASSLVSGLGEQYF. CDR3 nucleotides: TGTGCCAGCAGTTTAGTATCCGGGTTGGGGGAGCAGTACTTC.

DNA of the CDR3: TGTGCCAGCAGCTTAGAGGGCGAAGGTGAAGCTTTCTTT. It translates to CASSLEGEGEAFF. V is TRBV7-9 and J is TRBJ1-1; D is unclear. The CDR3 spans 13 residues. Germline V gives CDR1 SEHNR, CDR2 FQNEAQ (reference sequence). V was cut by 1 base and J by 7 bases, with 10 bases left in between.

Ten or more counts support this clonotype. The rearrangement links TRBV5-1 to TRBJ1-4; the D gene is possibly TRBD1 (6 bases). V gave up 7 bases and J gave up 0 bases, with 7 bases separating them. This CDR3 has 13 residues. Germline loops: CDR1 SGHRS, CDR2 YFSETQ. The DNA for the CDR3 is TGCGCCAGCCAGGGGTCAACTAATGAAAAACTGTTTTTT. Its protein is CASQGSTNEKLFF. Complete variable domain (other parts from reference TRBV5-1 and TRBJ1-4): KAGVTQTPRYLIKTRGQQVTLSCSPISGHRSVSWYQQTPGQGLQFLFEYFSETQRNKGNFPGRFSGRQFSNSRSEMNVSTLELGDSALYLCASQGSTNEKLFFGSGTQLSVL.

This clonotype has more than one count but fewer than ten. CDR3 in DNA: TGCACCACGACCCGGACAGGGTGGGACAATGAGCAGTTCTTC. Amino acid sequence: CTTTRTGWDNEQFF. The rearrangement uses TRBV29-1 and TRBJ2-1; TRBD1 matches 8 bases. The V gene's germline CDR1 is SQVTM and CDR2 ANQGSEA. There are 14 residues in the CDR3.

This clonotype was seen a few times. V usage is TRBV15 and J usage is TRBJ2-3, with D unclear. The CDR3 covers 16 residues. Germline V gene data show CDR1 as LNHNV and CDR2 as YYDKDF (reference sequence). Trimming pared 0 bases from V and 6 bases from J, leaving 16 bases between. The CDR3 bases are TGTGCCACCAGCAGAGATCGCAACATAGGATGGGATACGCAGTATTTT. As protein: CATSRDRNIGWDTQYF.

The CDR3 nucleotides are TGCGCCAGCAGCGAAACCGTGGGCGCCTACGAGCAGTACTTC. The encoded protein is CASSETVGAYEQYF. The J gene is TRBJ2-1, the V gene TRBV5-1; D unclear. With the DNA end fitting TRBJ2-7 better, the J assignment may be wrong. The CDR3 covers 14 residues. Germline CDR1 SGHRS, CDR2 YFSETQ.

CDR3 sequence: CASSYTQGGETQYF. The CDR3 nucleotides are TGTGCCAGCAGTTACACACAGGGCGGGGAGACCCAGTACTTC. The chain joins TRBV6-6 to TRBJ2-5; a weak D match, TRBD1 (6 bases). V was clipped by 2 bases and J by 5 bases, with 12 bases between them. The CDR3 is 14 residues long. The germline CDR1 and CDR2 sequences are MNHNY and SVGAGI (reference sequence).

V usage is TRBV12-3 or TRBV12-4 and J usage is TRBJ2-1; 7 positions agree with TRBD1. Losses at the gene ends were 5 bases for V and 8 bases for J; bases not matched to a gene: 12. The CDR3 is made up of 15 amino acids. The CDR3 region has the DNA TGTGCCAGCAGTCCCCGTGACAAGGGGGCCCATGAGCAGTTCTTC. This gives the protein CASSPRDKGAHEQFF.

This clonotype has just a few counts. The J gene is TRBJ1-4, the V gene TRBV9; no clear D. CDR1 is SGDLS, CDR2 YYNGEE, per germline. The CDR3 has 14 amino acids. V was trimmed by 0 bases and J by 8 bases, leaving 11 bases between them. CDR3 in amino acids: CASSVGRSREKLFF. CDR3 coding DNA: TGTGCCAGCAGCGTAGGTCGGAGTCGCGAAAAACTGTTTTTT.

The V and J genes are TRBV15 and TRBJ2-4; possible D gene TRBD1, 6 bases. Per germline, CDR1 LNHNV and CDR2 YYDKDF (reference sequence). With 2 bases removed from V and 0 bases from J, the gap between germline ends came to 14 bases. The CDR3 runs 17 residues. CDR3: CATSRPLRTEAKNIQYF. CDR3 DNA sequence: TGTGCCACCAGCAGACCCCTTCGGACAGAAGCCAAAAACATTCAGTACTTC.

The CDR3 sequence is CASSVSAASSTDTQYF. The CDR3 bases are TGTGCCAGCAGCGTAAGTGCAGCCTCTAGCACAGATACGCAGTATTTT. J is TRBJ2-3 and V is TRBV9; D not resolved. This CDR3 is 16 amino acids long. The germline V gene encodes CDR1 SGDLS and CDR2 YYNGEE. V was cut by 1 base and J by 0 bases, with 12 bases left in between.

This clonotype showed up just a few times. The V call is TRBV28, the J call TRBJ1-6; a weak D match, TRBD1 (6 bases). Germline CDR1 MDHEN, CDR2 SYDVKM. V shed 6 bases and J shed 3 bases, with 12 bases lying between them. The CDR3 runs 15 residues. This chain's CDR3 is CASRQGGVYNSPLHF. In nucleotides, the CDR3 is TGTGCCAGCAGACAGGGTGGGGTCTATAATTCACCCCTCCACTTT.

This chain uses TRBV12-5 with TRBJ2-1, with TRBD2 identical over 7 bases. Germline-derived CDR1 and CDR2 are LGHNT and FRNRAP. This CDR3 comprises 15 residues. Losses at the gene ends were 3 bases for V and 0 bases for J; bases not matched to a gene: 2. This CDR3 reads CASGLGTTSYNEQFF. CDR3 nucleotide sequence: TGTGCTAGTGGTTTAGGGACTACCTCCTACAATGAGCAGTTCTTC.

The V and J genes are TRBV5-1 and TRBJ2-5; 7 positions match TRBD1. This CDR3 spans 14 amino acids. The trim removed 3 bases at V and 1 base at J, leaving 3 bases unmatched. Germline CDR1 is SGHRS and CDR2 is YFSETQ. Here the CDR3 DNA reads TGCGCCAGCAGCTGGGGACAGCTCCAAGAGACCCAGTACTTC. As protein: CASSWGQLQETQYF. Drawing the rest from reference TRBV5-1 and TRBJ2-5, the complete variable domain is KAGVTQTPRYLIKTRGQQVTLSCSPISGHRSVSWYQQTPGQGLQFLFEYFSETQRNKGNFPGRFSGRQFSNSRSEMNVSTLELGDSALYLCASSWGQLQETQYFGPGTRLLVL.

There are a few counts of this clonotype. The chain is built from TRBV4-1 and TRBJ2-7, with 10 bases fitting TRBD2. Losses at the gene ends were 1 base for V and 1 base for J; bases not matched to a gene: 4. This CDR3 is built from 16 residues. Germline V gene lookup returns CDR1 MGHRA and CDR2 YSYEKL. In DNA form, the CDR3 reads TGCGCCAGCAGCCAAGGGCTAGCGGGGGAGTCCTACGAGCAGTACTTC. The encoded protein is CASSQGLAGESYEQYF.

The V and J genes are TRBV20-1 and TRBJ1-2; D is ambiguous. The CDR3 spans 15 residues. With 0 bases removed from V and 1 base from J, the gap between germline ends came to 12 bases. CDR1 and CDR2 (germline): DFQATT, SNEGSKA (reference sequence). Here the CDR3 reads CSARDSTGFNYGYTF. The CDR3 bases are TGCAGTGCTAGAGATTCAACCGGTTTTAACTATGGCTACACCTTC.

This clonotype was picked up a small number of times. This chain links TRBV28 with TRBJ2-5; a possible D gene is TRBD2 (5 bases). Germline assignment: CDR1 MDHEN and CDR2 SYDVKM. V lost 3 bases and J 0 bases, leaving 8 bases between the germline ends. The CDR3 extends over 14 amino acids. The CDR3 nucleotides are TGTGCCAGCAGTTTCCGGGGAAACCAAGAGACCCAGTACTTC. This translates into CASSFRGNQETQYF. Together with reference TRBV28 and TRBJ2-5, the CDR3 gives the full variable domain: DVKVTQSSRYLVKRTGEKVFLECVQDMDHENMFWYRQDPGLGLRLIYFSYDVKMKEKGDIPEGYSVSREKKERFSLILESASTNQTSMYLCASSFRGNQETQYFGPGTRLLVL.

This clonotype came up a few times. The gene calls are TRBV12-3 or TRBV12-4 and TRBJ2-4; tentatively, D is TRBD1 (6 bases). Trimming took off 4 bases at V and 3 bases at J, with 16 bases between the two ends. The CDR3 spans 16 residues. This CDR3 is CASSSGKQGDKNIQYF. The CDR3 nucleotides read TGTGCCAGCAGTTCCGGGAAACAGGGTGACAAAAACATTCAGTACTTC.

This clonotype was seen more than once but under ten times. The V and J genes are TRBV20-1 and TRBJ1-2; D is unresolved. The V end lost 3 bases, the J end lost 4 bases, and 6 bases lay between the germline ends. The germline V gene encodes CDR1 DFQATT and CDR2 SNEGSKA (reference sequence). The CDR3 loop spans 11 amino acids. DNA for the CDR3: TGCAGTGCTAGTGAAGTCTATGGCTACACCTTC. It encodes CSASEVYGYTF.

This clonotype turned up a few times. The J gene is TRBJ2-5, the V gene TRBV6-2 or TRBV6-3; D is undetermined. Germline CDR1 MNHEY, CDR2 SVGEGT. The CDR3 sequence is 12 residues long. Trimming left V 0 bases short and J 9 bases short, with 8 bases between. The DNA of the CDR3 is TGTGCCAGCAGTTACTCGTCGGTCTCCCAGTACTTC. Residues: CASSYSSVSQYF.

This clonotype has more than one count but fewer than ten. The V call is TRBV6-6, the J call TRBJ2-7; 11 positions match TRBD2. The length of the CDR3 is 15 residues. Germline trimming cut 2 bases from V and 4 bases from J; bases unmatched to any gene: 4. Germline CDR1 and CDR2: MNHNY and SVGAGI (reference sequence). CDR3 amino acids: CASSYDTSGGYEQYF. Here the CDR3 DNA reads TGTGCCAGCAGTTACGATACTAGCGGGGGTTACGAGCAGTACTTC.

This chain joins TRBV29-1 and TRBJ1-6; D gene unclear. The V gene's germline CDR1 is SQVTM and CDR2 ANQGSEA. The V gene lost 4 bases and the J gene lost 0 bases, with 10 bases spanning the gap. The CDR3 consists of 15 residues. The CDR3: CSVGLESSYNSPLHF. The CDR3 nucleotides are TGCAGCGTTGGCCTAGAGAGCTCCTATAATTCACCCCTCCACTTT.

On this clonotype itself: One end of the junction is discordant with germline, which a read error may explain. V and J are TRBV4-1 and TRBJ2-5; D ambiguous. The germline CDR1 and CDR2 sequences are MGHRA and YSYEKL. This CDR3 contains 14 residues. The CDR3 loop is CASSQEEFQEAQYF. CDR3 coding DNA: TGCGCCAGCAGCCAAGAGGAATTTCAAGAGGCCCAGTACTTC.

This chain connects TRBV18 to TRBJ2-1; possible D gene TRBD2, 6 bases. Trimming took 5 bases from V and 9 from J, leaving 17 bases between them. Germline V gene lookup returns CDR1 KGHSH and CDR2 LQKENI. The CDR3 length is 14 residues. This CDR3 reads CASSTPGARGEQFF. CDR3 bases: TGTGCCAGCTCAACCCCGGGAGCGAGGGGTGAGCAGTTCTTC.

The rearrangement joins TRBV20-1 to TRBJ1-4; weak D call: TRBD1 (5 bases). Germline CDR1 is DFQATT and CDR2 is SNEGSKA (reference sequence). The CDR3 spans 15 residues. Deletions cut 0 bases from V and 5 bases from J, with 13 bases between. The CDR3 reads CSARDYGGYNEKLFF. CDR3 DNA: TGCAGTGCTAGAGATTACGGGGGGTACAATGAAAAACTGTTTTTT.

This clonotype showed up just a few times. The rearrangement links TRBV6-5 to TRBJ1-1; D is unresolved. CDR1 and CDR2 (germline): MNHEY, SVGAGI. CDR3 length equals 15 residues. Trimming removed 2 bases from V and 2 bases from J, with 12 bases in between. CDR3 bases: TGTGCCAGCAGTTACAACCCTATTACCAACACTGAAGCTTTCTTT. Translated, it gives CASSYNPITNTEAFF.

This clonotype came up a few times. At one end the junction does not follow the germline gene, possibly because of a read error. CDR3 protein: CASSLGGGGALRF. CDR3 in DNA: TGCGCCAGCAGCTTGGGCGGCGGGGGCGCGTTACGATTC. The rearrangement links TRBV5-1 to TRBJ2-7; possible D gene TRBD2, 7 bases. The germline gives CDR1 SGHRS, CDR2 YFSETQ. There are 13 residues in the CDR3.

In DNA, the CDR3 is TGTGCCAGCAGGACAGGGGGCCCCTACGAGCAGTACTTC. Protein sequence: CASRTGGPYEQYF. J is TRBJ2-7 and V is TRBV28, with 10 positions matching TRBD1. This CDR3 is 13 amino acids long. Germline values: CDR1 MDHEN, CDR2 SYDVKM. The V and J ends lost 6 bases and 2 bases, in that order; junction bases with no gene match: 1.

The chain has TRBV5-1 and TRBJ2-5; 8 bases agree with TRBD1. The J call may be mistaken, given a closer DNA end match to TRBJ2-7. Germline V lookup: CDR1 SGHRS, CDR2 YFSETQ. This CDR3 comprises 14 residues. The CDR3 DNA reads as TGCGCCAGCAGCGTCGGACAGGGCGACTACGAGCAGTACTTC. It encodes CASSVGQGDYEQYF.

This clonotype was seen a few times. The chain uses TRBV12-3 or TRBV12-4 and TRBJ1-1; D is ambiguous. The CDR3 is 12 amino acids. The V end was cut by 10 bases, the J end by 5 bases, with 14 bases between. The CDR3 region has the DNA TGTGCCACCCGGGTAGATAGGACTGAAGCTTTCTTT. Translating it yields CATRVDRTEAFF.